These T cell receptor beta chains were read from a single sample in a study of T cell responses to AZD1222 COVID-19 vaccine. Repertoires were generated with immunoSEQ multiplex PCR, while TCRdb's copy carries only in-frame clones and drops some. The table records roughly 120,000 clones, 88% of them present only once. Sequenced here: peripheral blood, sampled on day 0 of AZD1222 vaccination. The receptor source for this set is an adult in good health. Each CDR3 is given with its conserved first and last residue. D genes are given only for firm matches. Clone size appears in some rows only: once, few, many, or a class for an expanded clone.

j_gene | v_gene | abundance | d_gene | CDR3aa | CDR3nt
TRBJ2-3 | TRBV5-1 | NA | NA | CASSWDGTDTQYF | TGCGCCAGCAGCTGGGACGGCACAGATACGCAGTATTTT
TRBJ1-5 | TRBV19 | once | NA | CASSGHGRNRGNQPQHF | TGTGCCAGTAGCGGACACGGGAGGAACAGAGGCAATCAGCCCCAGCATTTT
TRBJ1-1 | TRBV10-3 | NA | TRBD1 | CAISGQGDHTEAFF | TGTGCCATCAGTGGACAGGGGGACCACACTGAAGCTTTCTTT
TRBJ2-3 | TRBV7-3 | once | TRBD2 | CASSPKVAGDTDTQYF | TGTGCCAGCAGCCCTAAGGTAGCGGGGGACACAGATACGCAGTATTTT
TRBJ1-6 | TRBV7-9 | NA | NA | CASSSGPGGSYNSPLHF | TGTGCCAGCAGCTCCGGGCCCGGGGGCTCCTATAATTCACCCCTCCACTTT
TRBJ1-2 | TRBV24-1 | NA | NA | CATSDHEMDGYTF | TGTGCCACCAGTGACCATGAGATGGACGGCTACACCTTC
TRBJ1-3 | TRBV19 | NA | TRBD1 | CASSAAGQAGNTIYF | TGTGCCAGTAGTGCCGCCGGACAGGCTGGAAACACCATATATTTT
TRBJ1-4 | TRBV21-1 | NA | NA | CASSKAQEANEKLFF | TGTGCCAGCAGCAAAGCTCAAGAAGCGAATGAAAAACTGTTTTTT
TRBJ2-1 | TRBV10-1 | NA | NA | CASARPDDEQFF | TGCGCCAGCGCCCGACCGGACGATGAGCAGTTCTTC
TRBJ2-7 | TRBV4-2 | NA | TRBD1 | CASSQLYRTGVYEQYF | TGTGCCAGCAGCCAACTTTACCGGACAGGGGTCTACGAGCAGTACTTC
TRBJ2-3 | TRBV6-1 | NA | TRBD2 | CASSDFFRNIRGGRVDTQYF | TGTGCCAGCAGTGATTTTTTCAGGAACATACGGGGGGGCCGGGTAGATACGCAGTATTTT
TRBJ2-1 | TRBV7-3 | NA | NA | CASSPGERPGSEQFF | TGTGCCAGCAGCCCCGGGGAGCGCCCGGGCAGTGAGCAGTTCTTC
TRBJ1-6 | TRBV28 | NA | TRBD1 | CASSLGQGYSSPLHF | TGTGCCAGCAGTCTCGGACAGGGCTATAGTTCACCCCTCCACTTT
TRBJ1-4 | TRBV19 | NA | NA | CASSLRQVEKLFF | TGTGCCAGTAGCTTAAGACAGGTTGAAAAACTGTTTTTT
TRBJ1-6 | TRBV7-2 | once | TRBD1 | CASSSPGQESPLHF | TGTGCCAGCAGCTCTCCCGGACAGGAATCACCCCTCCACTTT
TRBJ1-2 | TRBV24-1 | NA | NA | CATSDRAYGYTF | TGTGCCACCAGTGACCGGGCGTATGGCTACACCTTC
TRBJ1-6 | TRBV7-3 | few | NA | CASSRQDRSPLHF | TGTGCCAGCAGCCGACAGGATCGATCACCCCTCCACTTT
TRBJ2-3 | TRBV9 | NA | TRBD1 | CASSADRASTDTQYF | TGTGCCAGCAGCGCCGACAGGGCTAGCACAGATACGCAGTATTTT